This T cell receptor (beta chain) came from a study of blood T cell repertoires in COVID-19. Study at large: COVID-19 samples from acute and convalescent phases originated in the United States, Italy and Spain.

As originally analysed: How many nucleated cells were present was estimated from reference gene primer amplification. This table comes from immunoSEQ multiplex PCR, and its TCRdb copy is limited to in-frame clones, with some not included. V and J calls and clone size come straight from that table; D and trimming were deduced from the DNA. Among about 160,000 clones listed, approximately 87% were seen once. This CDR3 has 20 residues. Germline CDR1 is GTSNPN and CDR2 is SVGIG (reference sequence). V was pared by 3 bases and J by 0 bases, with 24 bases between. The clonotype was recovered from a man older than 75 with acute or convalescent COVID-19. Input material: peripheral blood. The chain employs TRBV30 and TRBJ1-6, with D perhaps TRBD1 (6 bases). For the CDR3, the DNA is TGTGCCTGGAGCCCAGGGGCCCTAACCCCCGGCAGCTCCTATAATTCACCCCTCCACTTT. It yields the protein CAWSPGALTPGSSYNSPLHF.